The sequence of this TCR beta chain was determined in a study of early T cells in non-severe SARS-CoV-2 infection. About the study: Sequencing was performed on bulk RNA from unsorted whole blood, leaving chains unpaired. Whole-study findings and limits: VDJdb matching skewed toward anti-spike CD8 responses, missing private and CD4 specificities.

On this clonotype itself: What it binds is unknown.

cDNA molecules, individually, were tagged with unique molecular identifiers. TCRdb recomputed calls from the 5' RACE reads with MiXCR, one row per CDR3 protein. The table records about 70,000 distinct CDR3 sequences, 9.5% to 15% of them present only once. Germline values: CDR1 SGHTA, CDR2 FQGNSA. The CDR3 is 14 residues long. With 1 base removed from V and 4 bases from J, the gap between germline ends came to 10 bases. The source material was whole blood, sampled at baseline. This chain links TRBV7-2 with TRBJ1-2, with no clear D. The receptor comes from an adult who was a healthcare worker with PCR-confirmed SARS-CoV-2 infection or an uninfected control (not recorded which). The donor label of this sample is uncertain. CDR3 in amino acids: CASSLEAPSYGYTF. The CDR3, as DNA: TGTGCCAGCAGCTTAGAAGCACCGAGCTATGGCTACACCTTC.